This paragraph reports one T cell receptor (beta chain). This record comes from a study of blood T cell repertoires in COVID-19. Looking at the study overall: COVID-19 samples collected from the United States, Italy and Spain covered acute and convalescent phases. Sample material is recorded as cDNA or gDNA derived from T cells, B-cell-depleted T cells, or PBMCs.

How the authors handled the data: Nucleated cell number was recorded as an estimate derived from reference gene primer amplification. Repertoires were generated with immunoSEQ multiplex PCR, while TCRdb's copy carries only in-frame clones and drops some. The DNA gave D and trimming, while V, J and clone size come from that table. The data contain about 60,000 clones, approximately 80% of them singletons. Germline assignment: CDR1 SQVTM and CDR2 ANQGSEA. There are 13 residues in the CDR3. Trimming pared 5 bases from V and 10 bases from J, leaving 20 bases between. The TCR comes from a human donor in a cohort sampled during active COVID-19. The sequencing sample was made of peripheral blood. The V gene is TRBV29-1, the J gene TRBJ1-2; no definite D call. CDR3 nucleotides: TGCAGCGTTTGGTCCGTCCTAGGAGACGACTACACCTTC. Translating gives CSVWSVLGDDYTF.